The T cell receptor beta chain under discussion was sequenced for a study of STAT5B mutations in CD4+ large granular lymphocyte leukemia (dated by TCRdb to 2022 to 2024). Concerning the study at large: Among the healthy controls, the CDR3 'QG' motif was associated with a particular HLA allele. The TCRbeta repertoires of CD4+ T-cell large granular lymphocyte leukemia patients were compared with the TCRbeta repertoires of healthy blood donors. Flow cytometry performed on FACSCanto II or FACSVerse showed that the purified fractions had more than 95% purity among lymphocytes. Results the study describes overall, beyond this receptor: Main leukemic clonotypes were private to each patient, although roughly 25% of the main leukemic clonotypes were found at low frequency in the non-leukemic repertoires of other patients. The data were not HLA-matched, and the relatively small sample size could explain the higher clonality seen in CD4+ compared with CD8+ T-LGLL. TRBV06-family usage was enriched among the top patient clones (8/27) compared with healthy controls (2/35). CD4-sorted patient repertoires appeared more clonal than healthy CD4+ repertoires, and this difference persisted after removing the putative leukemic clones.

Sequences ENHRY (CDR1) and SYGVKD (CDR2) are obtained from the germline V gene. V loses 2 bases, J loses 0 bases, and the germline ends lie 8 bases apart. The CDR3 sequence holds 15 residues, the cysteine and phenylalanine included. Only CDR3 DNA is held: 45 bases, read in frame from base 1. Healthy controls were roughly 36 blood donors whose buffy coats came from the Finnish Red Cross blood service. All TCR-sequenced material derived from peripheral blood: patient blood samples and healthy donor buffy coats. Peripheral blood mononuclear cells were isolated by Ficoll-Hypaque gradient centrifugation. CD4+ cells were magnetically purified from the buffy coats of healthy controls. The Gentra Puregene Cell and Tissue kit was used for genomic DNA extraction, and quantification was performed on a Qubit 2.0 fluorometer. Details on this clone: The antigen this receptor binds is unknown. Qualities for individual bases were not recorded, and no much larger clone is one base off.

The immunoSEQ assay at survey resolution was applied to genomic DNA for sequencing of TCRbeta rearrangements. Turning to the authors' computational methods: In the TCR sequencing data, the lowest productive clonotype frequency that could be detected was 2.59 x 10-5. Only productive TCRbeta rearrangements, meaning sequences that were complete and in-frame, were kept for the analyses. Simpson clonality, calculated in the immunoSEQ Analyzer version 3.0, was used as the measure of sample clonality. Clones were categorized by frequency as very rare, small, medium, large (1-20%) or hyperexpanded (>20%). Generation probabilities were estimated with OLGA 1.2.3, V-gene circos plots were generated with VDJtools, specificities were searched for in VDJdb, and CDR3 motifs were identified with GLIPH. In its TCRdb copy, this immuneACCESS table keeps in-frame sequences only and misses some clones. Where compared with another copy, unresolved V genes explain less than half of these, and the others have no known cause. V and J calls plus clone size are reproduced from that table; the DNA served to infer D and trimming. This sample lists around 34,000 clones; around 85% were detected once. The ten biggest clones cover approximately 1.2% of the sample.

Sequenced: CD4+ T cells from blood buffy coats. The source is a human donor in good health. The rearranged segments are TRBV10-3 and TRBJ1-5; the D region possibly corresponds to TRBD1 (5 bases align). CDR3 loop: CAISETGYSNQPQHF. The bases are TGTGCCATCAGTGAGACAGGTTATAGCAATCAGCCCCAGCATTTT.